Listed below are T cell receptor beta chains from one sample, sequenced in a study of breast tumors, draining lymph nodes, adjacent tissues. From the multiplex PCR reads, TCRdb called clonotypes with MiXCR, one entry per CDR3 protein. In the table there are 100,000 or so distinct CDR3 sequences, 21% of which are singletons. The specimen sequenced was axillary lymph node tissue. The origin of the receptors is a female donor with breast cancer. Some clones in this sample may be carry-over from other donors' samples. Both conserved end residues are part of each CDR3. The D gene is left open where the match is weak. Clone size is not always given. Where it is, it says once, few, many or a class for expanded clones.

clone size | J gene | D gene | V gene | CDR3 DNA | CDR3 protein
- | TRBJ2-1 | - | TRBV6-6 | TGTGCCAGCAGCCCCCCCGACAGCCAATCCTACAATGAGCAGTTCTTC | CASSPPDSQSYNEQFF
many | TRBJ2-1 | - | TRBV7-8 | TGTGCCAGCAGCCCCCGGACCCTCAGTGAGCAGTTCTTC | CASSPRTLSEQFF
many | TRBJ2-1 | - | TRBV28 | TGTGCCAGCAGCTATCATAATGAGCAGTTCTTC | CASSYHNEQFF
many | TRBJ2-5 | - | TRBV24-1 | TGTGCCACCAGTGATTCCCTGCGGCGGGGAGAGACCCAGTACTTC | CATSDSLRRGETQYF
many | TRBJ2-7 | TRBD2 | TRBV15 | TGTGCCACCAGCAGAGATCGGACTAGCAGATACGAGCAGTACTTC | CATSRDRTSRYEQYF
many | TRBJ1-2 | - | TRBV19 | TGTGCCAGTAGTATCGAGGGGCTATATGGCTACACCTTC | CASSIEGLYGYTF
many | TRBJ2-7 | TRBD1 | TRBV7-7 | TGTGCCAGCAGTTTTGCCGTCGGGGACAGCTACGAGCAGTACTTC | CASSFAVGDSYEQYF
many | TRBJ1-6 | TRBD1 | TRBV5-1 | TGCGCCAGCAGGACAGGGGAAAACTATAATTCACCCCTCCACTTT | CASRTGENYNSPLHF
many | TRBJ1-5 | - | TRBV18 | TGTGCCAGCTCACTCAGGAGGGGCAATCAGCCCCAGCATTTT | CASSLRRGNQPQHF
many | TRBJ2-5 | TRBD1 | TRBV20-1 | TGCAGTGCTAGAGAGACAGGGGGCGCATGGGAGACCCAGTACTTC | CSARETGGAWETQYF
many | TRBJ2-5 | - | TRBV19 | TGTGCCAGTAGTAAACGCAGGGGAGGTCAAGAGACCCAGTACTTC | CASSKRRGGQETQYF
- | TRBJ1-3 | - | TRBV5-8 | TGTGCCAGCAGCTTGAAGGGGCGCACTGGAAACACCATATATTTT | CASSLKGRTGNTIYF
- | TRBJ2-2 | - | TRBV5-1 | TGCGCCAGCAGCTTCGGGATATCGAACACCGGGGAGCTGTTTTTT | CASSFGISNTGELFF
many | TRBJ1-6 | - | TRBV6-5 | TGTGCCAGCAGCACAGGGAGGTATAATTCACCCCTCCACTTT | CASSTGRYNSPLHF
many | TRBJ1-6 | - | TRBV9 | TGTGCCAGCAGCGTAGCCGGAGCGGTGGATTCACCCCTCCACTTT | CASSVAGAVDSPLHF
many | TRBJ2-7 | - | TRBV7-9 | TGTGCCAGTAATGCAGTCCTGACCTACGAGCAGTACTTC | CASNAVLTYEQYF
- | TRBJ2-2 | TRBD1 | TRBV6-6 | TGTGCCAGCAATCGACAGGGTTTAGACGGGGAGCTGTTTTTT | CASNRQGLDGELFF
few | TRBJ2-7 | - | TRBV20-1 | TGCAGTGCTAGACCCCCCATAACCTGCGAGCAGTACTTC | CSARPPITCEQYF
many | TRBJ1-5 | TRBD1 | TRBV5-1 | TGCGCCAGCAGCTTGCAGGGGGCGTCGGGTCAGCCCCAGCATTTT | CASSLQGASGQPQHF
many | TRBJ1-5 | - | TRBV20-1 | TGCAGTGTAGGGCAGGGAGATCAGCCCCAGCATTTT | CSVGQGDQPQHF
many | TRBJ2-3 | - | TRBV24-1 | TGTGCCACCAGCATACAGGGCTGGGATACGCAGTATTTT | CATSIQGWDTQYF
many | TRBJ2-3 | - | TRBV19 | TGTGCCAGTAGTATGGGCCCCGGGTCAACAGATACGCAGTATTTT | CASSMGPGSTDTQYF
many | TRBJ2-2 | - | TRBV7-9 | TGTGCCAGCAGCTCGCCATTCGGGATCACGAACACCGGGGAGCTGTTTTTT | CASSSPFGITNTGELFF
- | TRBJ1-4 | - | TRBV6-2/TRBV6-3 | TGTGCCAGCAGTGCCAGCAATTCTGATGAAAAACTGTTTTTT | CASSASNSDEKLFF